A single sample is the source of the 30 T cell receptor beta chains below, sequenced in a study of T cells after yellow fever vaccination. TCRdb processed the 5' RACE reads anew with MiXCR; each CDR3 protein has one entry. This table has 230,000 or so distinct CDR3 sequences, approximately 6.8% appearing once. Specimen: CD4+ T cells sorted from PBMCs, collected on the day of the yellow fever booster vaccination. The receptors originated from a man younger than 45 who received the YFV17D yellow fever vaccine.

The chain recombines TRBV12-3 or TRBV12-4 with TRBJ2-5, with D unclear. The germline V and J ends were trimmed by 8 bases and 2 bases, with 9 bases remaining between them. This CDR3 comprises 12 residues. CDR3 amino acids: CASQPRQETQYF. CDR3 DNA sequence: TGTGCCAGCCAGCCCAGACAAGAGACCCAGTACTTC.

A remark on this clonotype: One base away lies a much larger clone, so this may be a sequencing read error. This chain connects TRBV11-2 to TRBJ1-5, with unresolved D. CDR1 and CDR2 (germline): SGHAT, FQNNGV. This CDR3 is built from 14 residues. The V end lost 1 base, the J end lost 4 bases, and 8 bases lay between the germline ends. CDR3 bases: TGTGCCAGCAGCTTAGTCCACGGTAATCAGCCCCAGCATTTT. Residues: CASSLVHGNQPQHF. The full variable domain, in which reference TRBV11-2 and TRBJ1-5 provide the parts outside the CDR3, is EAGVAQSPRYKIIEKRQSVAFWCNPISGHATLYWYQQILGQGPKLLIQFQNNGVVDDSQLPKDRFSAERLKGVDSTLKIQPAKLEDSAVYLCASSLVHGNQPQHFGDGTRLSIL.

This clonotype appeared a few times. CDR3 sequence reads: CASKTDRGATDTQYF. CDR3 in DNA: TGTGCCAGCAAGACTGACAGGGGTGCCACAGATACGCAGTATTTT. The chain links TRBV2 to TRBJ2-3, with 8 bases that match TRBD1. The CDR3 is 15 amino acids. Per the germline V gene, CDR1 is SNHLY and CDR2 is FYNNEI. The J segment lost 2 bases and the V segment lost 7 bases, leaving 8 bases of the junction unmatched.

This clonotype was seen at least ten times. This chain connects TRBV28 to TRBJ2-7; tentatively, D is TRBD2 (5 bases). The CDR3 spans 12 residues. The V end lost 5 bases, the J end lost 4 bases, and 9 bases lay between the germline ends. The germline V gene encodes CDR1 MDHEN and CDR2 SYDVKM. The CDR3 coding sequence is TGTGCCAGCAGTACCACGGGATACGAGCAGTACTTC. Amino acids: CASSTTGYEQYF.

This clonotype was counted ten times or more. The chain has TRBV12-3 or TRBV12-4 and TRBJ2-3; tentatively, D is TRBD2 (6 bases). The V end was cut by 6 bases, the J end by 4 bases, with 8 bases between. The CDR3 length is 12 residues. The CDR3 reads CASSWRADTQYF. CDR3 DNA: TGTGCCAGCAGCTGGAGGGCAGATACGCAGTATTTT.

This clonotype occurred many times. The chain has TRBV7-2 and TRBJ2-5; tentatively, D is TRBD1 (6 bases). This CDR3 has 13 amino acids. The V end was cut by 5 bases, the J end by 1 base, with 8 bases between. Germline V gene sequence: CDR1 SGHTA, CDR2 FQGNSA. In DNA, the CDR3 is TGTGCCAGCAGCAGGACAGTCCAAGAGACCCAGTACTTC. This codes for CASSRTVQETQYF. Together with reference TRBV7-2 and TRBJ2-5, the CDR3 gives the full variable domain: GAGVSQSPSNKVTEKGKDVELRCDPISGHTALYWYRQSLGQGLEFLIYFQGNSAPDKSGLPSDRFSAERTGGSVSTLTIQRTQQEDSAVYLCASSRTVQETQYFGPGTRLLVL.

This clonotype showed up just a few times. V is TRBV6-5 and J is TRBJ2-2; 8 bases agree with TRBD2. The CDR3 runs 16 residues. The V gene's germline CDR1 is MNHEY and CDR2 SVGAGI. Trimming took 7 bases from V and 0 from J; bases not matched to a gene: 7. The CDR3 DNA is TGTGCCAGCAAGTTGTCGCGGGAGGCGAACACCGGGGAGCTGTTTTTT. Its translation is CASKLSREANTGELFF.

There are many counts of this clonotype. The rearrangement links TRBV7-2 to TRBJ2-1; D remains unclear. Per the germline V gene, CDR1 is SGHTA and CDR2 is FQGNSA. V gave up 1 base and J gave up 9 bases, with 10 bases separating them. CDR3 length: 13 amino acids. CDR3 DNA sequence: TGTGCCAGCAGCTTAGGTCGGGTGGTTGAGCAGTTCTTC. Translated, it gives CASSLGRVVEQFF.

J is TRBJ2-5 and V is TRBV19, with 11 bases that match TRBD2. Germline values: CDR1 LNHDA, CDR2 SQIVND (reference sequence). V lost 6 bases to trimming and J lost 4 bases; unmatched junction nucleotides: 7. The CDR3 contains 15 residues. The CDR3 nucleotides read TGTGCCAGTAGAACTAGCGGGAGTCGGGGAGAGACCCAGTACTTC. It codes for CASRTSGSRGETQYF.

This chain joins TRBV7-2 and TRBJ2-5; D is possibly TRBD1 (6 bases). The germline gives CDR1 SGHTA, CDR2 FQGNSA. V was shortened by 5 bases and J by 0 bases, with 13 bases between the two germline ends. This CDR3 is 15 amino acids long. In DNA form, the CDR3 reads TGTGCCAGCAGCCCCGGGACATCTCACCAAGAGACCCAGTACTTC. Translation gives CASSPGTSHQETQYF.

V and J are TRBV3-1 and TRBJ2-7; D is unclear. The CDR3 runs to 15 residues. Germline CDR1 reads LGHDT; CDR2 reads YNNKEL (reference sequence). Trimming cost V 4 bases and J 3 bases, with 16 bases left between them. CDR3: CASSPTGKSIYEQYF. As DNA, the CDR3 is TGTGCCAGCAGCCCCACTGGGAAGTCAATCTACGAGCAGTACTTC.

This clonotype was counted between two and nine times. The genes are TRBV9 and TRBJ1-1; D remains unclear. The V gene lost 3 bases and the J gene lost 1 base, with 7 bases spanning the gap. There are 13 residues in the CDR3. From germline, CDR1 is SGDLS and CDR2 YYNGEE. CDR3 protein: CASSEVGNTEAFF. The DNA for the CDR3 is TGTGCCAGCAGCGAGGTAGGGAACACTGAAGCTTTCTTT.

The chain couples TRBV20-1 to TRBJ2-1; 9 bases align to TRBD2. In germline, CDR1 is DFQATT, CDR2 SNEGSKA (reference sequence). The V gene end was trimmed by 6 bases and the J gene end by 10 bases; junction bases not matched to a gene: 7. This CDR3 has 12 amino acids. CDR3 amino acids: CSATGTSNEQFF. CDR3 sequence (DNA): TGCAGTGCCACCGGGACTAGCAACGAGCAGTTCTTC.

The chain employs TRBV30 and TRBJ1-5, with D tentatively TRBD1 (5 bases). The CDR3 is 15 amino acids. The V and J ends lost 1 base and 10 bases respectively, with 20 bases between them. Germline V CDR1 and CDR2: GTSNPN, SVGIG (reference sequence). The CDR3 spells CAWSGQLGDGEPQHF. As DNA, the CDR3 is TGTGCCTGGAGTGGCCAGTTAGGGGATGGTGAACCCCAGCATTTT.

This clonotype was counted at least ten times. The CDR3 loop reads CASSQGDGQYF. In nucleotides, the CDR3 is TGTGCCAGCTCACAGGGGGACGGGCAGTACTTC. The J gene is TRBJ2-7, the V gene TRBV18; D is perhaps TRBD1 (6 bases). The CDR3 is made up of 11 amino acids. Germline lookup yields CDR1 KGHSH and CDR2 LQKENI. The V and J ends lost 4 bases and 9 bases respectively, with 10 bases between them.

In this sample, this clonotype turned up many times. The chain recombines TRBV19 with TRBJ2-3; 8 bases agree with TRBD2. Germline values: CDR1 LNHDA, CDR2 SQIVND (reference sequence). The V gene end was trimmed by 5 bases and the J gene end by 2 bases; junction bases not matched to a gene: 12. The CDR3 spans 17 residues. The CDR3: CASSRAAGTRVTDTQYF. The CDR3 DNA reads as TGTGCCAGTAGTCGCGCAGCCGGGACTAGGGTCACAGATACGCAGTATTTT.

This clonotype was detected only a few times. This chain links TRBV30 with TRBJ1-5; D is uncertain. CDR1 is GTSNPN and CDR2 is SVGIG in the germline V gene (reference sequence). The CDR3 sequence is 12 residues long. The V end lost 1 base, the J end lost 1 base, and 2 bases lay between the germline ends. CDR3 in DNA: TGTGCCTGGAGTGAGAGCAATCAGCCCCAGCATTTT. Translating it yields CAWSESNQPQHF.

CDR3 sequence (DNA): TGTGCCAGCAGCTTAGTTGGGTCATTTGGCTACACCTTC. Protein sequence: CASSLVGSFGYTF. The chain links TRBV7-8 to TRBJ1-2, with D unresolved. In germline, CDR1 is SGHVS, CDR2 FQNEAQ. Trimming shortened V by 1 base and J by 7 bases, and 10 bases separated the two germline ends. The CDR3 runs 13 residues.

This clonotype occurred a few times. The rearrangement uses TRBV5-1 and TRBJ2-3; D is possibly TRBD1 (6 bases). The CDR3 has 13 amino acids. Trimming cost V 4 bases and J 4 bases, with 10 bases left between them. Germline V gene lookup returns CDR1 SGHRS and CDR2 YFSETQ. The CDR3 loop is CASSDNRADTQYF. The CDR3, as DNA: TGCGCCAGCAGCGACAACAGGGCAGATACGCAGTATTTT.

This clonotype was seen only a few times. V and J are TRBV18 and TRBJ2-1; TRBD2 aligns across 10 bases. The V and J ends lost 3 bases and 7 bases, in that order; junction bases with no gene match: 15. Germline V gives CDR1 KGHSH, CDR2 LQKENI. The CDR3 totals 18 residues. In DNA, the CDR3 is TGTGCCAGCTCACCGAAGTACCTAGCGGGAGCGGGAGGGAATGAGCAGTTCTTC. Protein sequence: CASSPKYLAGAGGNEQFF.

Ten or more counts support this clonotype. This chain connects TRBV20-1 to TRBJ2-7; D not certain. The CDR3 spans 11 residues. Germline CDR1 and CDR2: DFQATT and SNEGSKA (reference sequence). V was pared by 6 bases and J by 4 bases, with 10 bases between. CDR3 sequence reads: CSADQVYEQYF. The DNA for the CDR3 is TGCAGTGCCGACCAAGTGTACGAGCAGTACTTC.

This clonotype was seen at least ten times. The CDR3, as DNA: TGTGCCAGCAGCTTTAGGGACCGCAATTCACCCCTCCACTTT. This translates into CASSFRDRNSPLHF. This sequence joins TRBV5-6 and TRBJ1-6; weak D call: TRBD1 (5 bases). V was cut by 2 bases and J by 7 bases, with 10 bases left in between. CDR3 length: 14 amino acids. Germline V gene data show CDR1 as SGHDT and CDR2 as YYEEEE.

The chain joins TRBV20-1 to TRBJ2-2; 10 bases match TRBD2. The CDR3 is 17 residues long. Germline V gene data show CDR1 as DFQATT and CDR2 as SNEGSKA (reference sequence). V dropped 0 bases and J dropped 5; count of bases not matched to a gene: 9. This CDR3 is CSARDLLAGVGTGELFF. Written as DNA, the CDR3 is TGCAGTGCTAGAGATCTCCTAGCGGGAGTCGGGACCGGGGAGCTGTTTTTT.

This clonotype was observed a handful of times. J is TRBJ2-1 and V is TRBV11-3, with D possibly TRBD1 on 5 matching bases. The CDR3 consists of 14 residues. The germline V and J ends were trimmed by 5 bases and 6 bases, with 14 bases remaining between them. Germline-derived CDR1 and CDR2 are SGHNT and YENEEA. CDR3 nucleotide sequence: TGTGCCAGCAGCCTACAGGAGAGGAGCAATGAGCAGTTCTTC. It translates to CASSLQERSNEQFF.

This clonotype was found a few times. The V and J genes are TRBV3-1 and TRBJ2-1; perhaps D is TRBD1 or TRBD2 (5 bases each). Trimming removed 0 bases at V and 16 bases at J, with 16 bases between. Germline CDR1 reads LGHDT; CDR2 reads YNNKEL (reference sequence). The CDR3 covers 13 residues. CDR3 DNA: TGTGCCAGCAGCCAAGATCGGACGGGACCCCCATTCTTC. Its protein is CASSQDRTGPPFF.

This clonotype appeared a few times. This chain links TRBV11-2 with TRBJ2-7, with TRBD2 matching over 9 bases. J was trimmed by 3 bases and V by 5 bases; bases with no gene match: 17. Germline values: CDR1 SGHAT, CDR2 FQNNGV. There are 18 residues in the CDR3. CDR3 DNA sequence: TGTGCCAGCAGCGCTCCATGGGGATTAGCGGGAGACCACTACGAGCAGTACTTC. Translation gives CASSAPWGLAGDHYEQYF.

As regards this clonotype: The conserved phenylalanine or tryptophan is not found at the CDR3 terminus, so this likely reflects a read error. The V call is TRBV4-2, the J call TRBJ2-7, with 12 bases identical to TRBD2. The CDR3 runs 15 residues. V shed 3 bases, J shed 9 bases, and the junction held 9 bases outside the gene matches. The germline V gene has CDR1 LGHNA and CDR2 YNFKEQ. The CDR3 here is CASSQRLAGEGVQYC. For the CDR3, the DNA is TGTGCCAGCAGCCAGAGACTAGCGGGAGAGGGTGTGCAGTACTGC.

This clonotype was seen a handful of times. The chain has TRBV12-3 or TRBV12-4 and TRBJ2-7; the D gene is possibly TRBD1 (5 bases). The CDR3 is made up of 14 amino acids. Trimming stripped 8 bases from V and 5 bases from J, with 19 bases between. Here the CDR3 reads CASGSGFNGDEQYF. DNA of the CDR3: TGTGCCAGCGGTTCAGGGTTTAACGGTGACGAGCAGTACTTC.

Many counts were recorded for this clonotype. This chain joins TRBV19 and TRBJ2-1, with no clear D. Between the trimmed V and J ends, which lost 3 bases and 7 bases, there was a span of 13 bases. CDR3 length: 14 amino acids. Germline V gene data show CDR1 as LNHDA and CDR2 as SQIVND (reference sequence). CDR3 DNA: TGTGCCAGTAGTATTCGCGCCTTCGATAATGAGCAGTTCTTC. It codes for CASSIRAFDNEQFF.

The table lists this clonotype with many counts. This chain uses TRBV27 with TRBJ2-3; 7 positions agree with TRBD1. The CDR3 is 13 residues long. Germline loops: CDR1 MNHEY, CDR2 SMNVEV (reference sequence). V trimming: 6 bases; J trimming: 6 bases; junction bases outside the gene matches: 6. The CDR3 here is CASREGGADTQYF. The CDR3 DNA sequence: TGTGCCAGCAGAGAAGGGGGCGCGGATACGCAGTATTTT.